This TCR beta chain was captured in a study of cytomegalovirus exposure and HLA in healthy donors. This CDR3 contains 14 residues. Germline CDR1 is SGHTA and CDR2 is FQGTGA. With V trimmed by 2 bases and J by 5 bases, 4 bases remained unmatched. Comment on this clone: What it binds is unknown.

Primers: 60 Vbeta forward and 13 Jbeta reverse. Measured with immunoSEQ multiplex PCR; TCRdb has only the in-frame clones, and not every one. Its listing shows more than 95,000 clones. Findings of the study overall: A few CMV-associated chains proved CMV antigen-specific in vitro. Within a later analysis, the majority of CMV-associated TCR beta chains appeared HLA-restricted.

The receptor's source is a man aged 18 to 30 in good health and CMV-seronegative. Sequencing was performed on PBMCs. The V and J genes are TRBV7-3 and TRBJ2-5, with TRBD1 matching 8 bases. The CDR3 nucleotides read TGTGCCAGCAGCTTATGGCGACAGGGGGAGACCCAGTACTTC. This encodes CASSLWRQGETQYF.